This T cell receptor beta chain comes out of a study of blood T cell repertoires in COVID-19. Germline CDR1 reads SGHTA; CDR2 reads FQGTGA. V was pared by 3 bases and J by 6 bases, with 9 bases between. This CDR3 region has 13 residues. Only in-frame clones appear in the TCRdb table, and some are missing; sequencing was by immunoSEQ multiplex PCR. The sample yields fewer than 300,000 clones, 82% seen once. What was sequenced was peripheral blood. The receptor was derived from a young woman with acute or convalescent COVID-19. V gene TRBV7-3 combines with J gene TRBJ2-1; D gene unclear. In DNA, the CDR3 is TGTGCCAGCAGCTTCATCCCGGGCAATGAGCAGTTCTTC. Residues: CASSFIPGNEQFF.